These 32 T cell receptor beta chains were all obtained from the same sample, sequenced in a study of T cell responses to AZD1222 COVID-19 vaccine. Using immunoSEQ multiplex PCR, the repertoire was profiled, and TCRdb retains in-frame clones only, with some absent. The sample has tens of thousands of clones; approximately 86% are singletons. The source was peripheral blood, collected on day 0 of MenACWY control vaccination. These receptors came from an adult in good health.

This clone was seen only once. The V and J genes are TRBV5-1 and TRBJ1-1; TRBD1 might be the D (5 bases). CDR1 SGHRS and CDR2 YFSETQ come from the germline V gene. Trimming pared 1 base from V and 2 bases from J, leaving 18 bases between. The CDR3 is made up of 17 amino acids. The CDR3 nucleotides read TGCGCCAGCAGCTTGCGGGGGGGAATCACTTATAACACTGAAGCTTTCTTT. Translation: CASSLRGGITYNTEAFF.

This clone occurred once. This chain links TRBV12-3 or TRBV12-4 with TRBJ1-5, with 10 bases identical to TRBD1. V lost 5 bases, J lost 6 bases, and 1 base stayed unmatched. This CDR3 has 13 amino acids. The CDR3 region is CASSDRGLQPQHF. The CDR3 coding sequence is TGTGCCAGCAGTGACAGGGGGCTTCAGCCCCAGCATTTT.

This sequence joins TRBV11-3 and TRBJ2-5; 11 nucleotides align to TRBD2. Trimming cost V 5 bases and J 4 bases; bases outside gene matches: 3. The CDR3 contains 14 residues. In germline, CDR1 is SGHNT, CDR2 YENEEA. CDR3 nucleotides: TGTGCCAGCAGCACCGGACTAGCGGGAGAGACCCAGTACTTC. Translated: CASSTGLAGETQYF.

V gene TRBV19 combines with J gene TRBJ2-2; 8 bases are a match to TRBD1. The germline gives CDR1 LNHDA, CDR2 SQIVND (reference sequence). The CDR3 length is 15 residues. V dropped 6 bases and J dropped 2; count of bases not matched to a gene: 5. The CDR3 DNA is TGTGCCAGTAGGTCAGGACAGGGTAACACCGGGGAGCTGTTTTTT. Translating gives CASRSGQGNTGELFF.

As regards this clone: An end of the junction does not agree with germline; a read error may underlie this. The chain is built from TRBV5-4 and TRBJ1-5; D is unresolved. The CDR3 spans 14 residues. Germline lookup yields CDR1 SGHNT and CDR2 YYREEE (reference sequence). CDR3 coding DNA: TGTGCCAGCAGCCGAGGAGGTAGCAATCGGCCCCAGCATTTT. It specifies CASSRGGSNRPQHF.

The V call is TRBV11-3, the J call TRBJ1-6; maybe TRBD1 (6 bases). Looked up from germline, CDR1 is SGHNT and CDR2 is YENEEA. Trimming removed 11 bases at V and 2 bases at J, with 16 bases between. There are 15 residues in the CDR3. The CDR3 coding sequence is TGTGCCCCTACCGAGGCAGGGGCCTATAATTCACCCCTCCACTTT. This codes for CAPTEAGAYNSPLHF.

The rearrangement uses TRBV30 and TRBJ1-5; D ambiguous. The CDR3 loop spans 14 amino acids. Germline values: CDR1 GTSNPN, CDR2 SVGIG (reference sequence). The V end lost 0 bases, the J end lost 0 bases, and 6 bases lay between the germline ends. CDR3: CAWSVLNSNQPQHF. For the CDR3, the DNA is TGTGCCTGGAGTGTACTTAATAGCAATCAGCCCCAGCATTTT.

The chain links TRBV5-4 to TRBJ2-3; D may be TRBD1 or TRBD2 (5 bases each). V was shortened by 1 base and J by 6 bases, with 9 bases between the two germline ends. This CDR3 has 13 amino acids. The V gene's germline CDR1 is SGHNT and CDR2 YYREEE (reference sequence). The CDR3 nucleotides read TGTGCCAGCAGCTTGCGGGGACCTGATACGCAGTATTTT. It translates to CASSLRGPDTQYF.

CDR3 region: CASSQGRAGGSYEQYF. DNA for the CDR3: TGCGCCAGCAGCCAAGGAAGGGCAGGGGGCTCCTACGAGCAGTACTTC. This rearrangement joins TRBV4-3 to TRBJ2-7, with TRBD1 matching 7 bases. V lost 1 base to trimming and J lost 0 bases; unmatched junction nucleotides: 6. The CDR3 covers 16 residues. Germline V CDR1 and CDR2: LGHNA, YSLEER.

Regarding this clone: The same CDR3 arises from other DNA sequences in this sample as well. CDR3: CAWSVGGNTIYF. The CDR3 coding sequence is TGTGCCTGGAGTGTGGGAGGAAACACCATATATTTT. V and J are TRBV30 and TRBJ1-3; D ambiguous. The CDR3 is 12 residues long. CDR1 is GTSNPN, CDR2 SVGIG, per germline (reference sequence). V lost 0 bases and J 4 bases, leaving 4 bases between the germline ends.

The chain joins TRBV18 to TRBJ2-5, with 7 bases matching TRBD1. The CDR3 contains 15 residues. V was pared by 2 bases and J by 4 bases, with 7 bases of the junction left unmatched. Germline CDR1 and CDR2: KGHSH and LQKENI. In DNA form, the CDR3 reads TGTGCCAGCTCACCAATTACAGGGGATGGAGAGACCCAGTACTTC. Translation: CASSPITGDGETQYF.

The chain is built from TRBV27 and TRBJ1-2; D unclear. This CDR3 is built from 13 residues. V shed 2 bases and J shed 1 base, with 5 bases lying between them. The germline gives CDR1 MNHEY, CDR2 SMNVEV (reference sequence). As DNA, the CDR3 is TGTGCCAGCAGTTTAGGGGTTAACTATGGCTACACCTTC. Protein product: CASSLGVNYGYTF.

The chain combines TRBV29-1 with TRBJ1-5, with no clear D. CDR1 is SQVTM and CDR2 is ANQGSEA in the germline V gene. This CDR3 is built from 12 residues. V was shortened by 6 bases and J by 4 bases, with 10 bases between the two germline ends. As DNA, the CDR3 is TGCAGCGTAGGTGACCAGAATCAGCCCCAGCATTTT. The encoded protein is CSVGDQNQPQHF.

The gene calls are TRBV7-3 and TRBJ2-2, with D uncertain. Germline V CDR1 and CDR2: SGHTA, FQGTGA. The V end was cut by 4 bases, the J end by 2 bases, with 2 bases between. CDR3 length: 12 residues. CDR3 region: CASSSNTGELFF. CDR3 sequence (DNA): TGTGCCAGCAGCTCCAACACCGGGGAGCTGTTTTTT. Full variable domain (missing parts from reference TRBV7-3 and TRBJ2-2): GAGVSQTPSNKVTEKGKYVELRCDPISGHTALYWYRQSLGQGPEFLIYFQGTGAADDSGLPNDRFFAVRPEGSVSTLKIQRTERGDSAVYLCASSSNTGELFFGEGSRLTVL.

The V call is TRBV27, the J call TRBJ1-5; no reliable D call. Germline CDR1 MNHEY, CDR2 SMNVEV (reference sequence). V lost 3 bases and J lost 0, with 9 bases in between. CDR3 length: 15 amino acids. CDR3 bases: TGTGCCAGCAGTTTCCAACATTCTAGCAATCAGCCCCAGCATTTT. Its translation: CASSFQHSSNQPQHF.

The V gene is TRBV19, the J gene TRBJ2-5, with no clear D. The CDR3 spans 14 residues. CDR1 LNHDA and CDR2 SQIVND come from the germline V gene (reference sequence). The V and J ends lost 5 bases and 0 bases respectively, with 10 bases between them. CDR3 protein: CASSRVGYQETQYF. The CDR3 DNA follows: TGTGCCAGTAGTCGTGTGGGCTACCAAGAGACCCAGTACTTC.

The chain couples TRBV5-1 to TRBJ2-3; D ambiguous. CDR3 length equals 14 residues. Trimming left V 3 bases short and J 2 bases short, with 10 bases between. CDR1 and CDR2 from the germline V gene are SGHRS and YFSETQ. The CDR3 protein is CASSWGDYTDTQYF. The DNA for the CDR3 is TGCGCCAGCAGCTGGGGTGATTACACAGATACGCAGTATTTT.

This sequence joins TRBV19 and TRBJ1-5; D remains ambiguous. Germline V CDR1 and CDR2: LNHDA, SQIVND (reference sequence). The CDR3 covers 17 residues. V lost 4 bases and J 0 bases, leaving 16 bases between the germline ends. The CDR3 DNA reads as TGTGCCAGTAGTAATGGGCCCATGTATTATAGCAATCAGCCCCAGCATTTT. Amino acids: CASSNGPMYYSNQPQHF.

CDR3 amino acids: CASSVGGMNTEAFF. CDR3 sequence (DNA): TGTGCCAGCAGCGTAGGGGGAATGAACACTGAAGCTTTCTTT. V gene TRBV9 combines with J gene TRBJ1-1, with D uncertain. Germline V gene lookup returns CDR1 SGDLS and CDR2 YYNGEE. This CDR3 has 14 residues. V shed 0 bases and J shed 0 bases, with 6 bases lying between them.

The chain couples TRBV5-5 to TRBJ1-3; 8 positions agree with TRBD1. From germline, CDR1 is SGHKS and CDR2 YYEKEE (reference sequence). Trimming at V came to 4 bases and at J to 5 bases, leaving 5 bases not matched to a gene. The CDR3 consists of 14 residues. CDR3 DNA sequence: TGTGCCAGCAGCACAGGACAGGGAAGAAACACCATATATTTT. This encodes CASSTGQGRNTIYF.

The rearrangement uses TRBV5-6 and TRBJ2-5; 8 positions match TRBD2. This CDR3 has 15 amino acids. Germline V gene data show CDR1 as SGHDT and CDR2 as YYEEEE. J lost 1 base, V lost 0 bases, and 2 bases had no gene match. For the CDR3, the DNA is TGTGCCAGCAGCTTGGAACGGGGGGGCCAAGAGACCCAGTACTTC. It is translated as CASSLERGGQETQYF.

This chain connects TRBV2 to TRBJ1-6; D uncertain. V was cut by 4 bases and J by 6 bases, with 16 bases left in between. The germline CDR1 and CDR2 sequences are SNHLY and FYNNEI. This CDR3 contains 16 residues. CDR3 amino acids: CASSGNSRGGNSPLHF. The DNA of the CDR3 is TGTGCCAGCAGTGGGAACTCAAGAGGAGGTAATTCACCCCTCCACTTT.

This chain connects TRBV7-2 to TRBJ2-5, with 7 bases aligning to TRBD2. The trim removed 1 base at V and 1 base at J, leaving 6 bases unmatched. Germline V gene lookup returns CDR1 SGHTA and CDR2 FQGNSA. The CDR3 covers 16 residues. CDR3 sequence: CASSLEPVAGQETQYF. Here the CDR3 DNA reads TGTGCCAGCAGCTTAGAGCCAGTAGCGGGCCAAGAGACCCAGTACTTC.

J is TRBJ2-7 and V is TRBV5-1; TRBD1 agrees at 7 bases. V gave up 4 bases and J gave up 5 bases; unmatched junction bases: 6. Germline assignment: CDR1 SGHRS and CDR2 YFSETQ. This CDR3 is 13 amino acids long. In DNA, the CDR3 is TGCGCCAGCAGCCAGGGGGTATATGACGAGCAGTACTTC. Translation gives CASSQGVYDEQYF. The full variable domain, its missing parts supplied by reference TRBV5-1 and TRBJ2-7, is KAGVTQTPRYLIKTRGQQVTLSCSPISGHRSVSWYQQTPGQGLQFLFEYFSETQRNKGNFPGRFSGRQFSNSRSEMNVSTLELGDSALYLCASSQGVYDEQYFGPGTRLTVT.

V usage is TRBV19 and J usage is TRBJ2-3; 8 bases are shared with TRBD1. V dropped 4 bases and J dropped 4; count of bases not matched to a gene: 10. Per the germline V gene, CDR1 is LNHDA and CDR2 is SQIVND (reference sequence). This CDR3 region has 16 residues. CDR3 sequence (DNA): TGTGCCAGTAGTAACAGGGGGAACCTTAACTCAGATACGCAGTATTTT. This gives the protein CASSNRGNLNSDTQYF.

The chain is built from TRBV9 and TRBJ1-1; perhaps TRBD1 as D (6 bases). Germline V gene sequence: CDR1 SGDLS, CDR2 YYNGEE. The CDR3 is 14 amino acids. The V and J ends lost 0 bases and 8 bases respectively, with 14 bases between them. The CDR3 here is CASSVERKQGEAFF. Written as DNA, the CDR3 is TGTGCCAGCAGCGTAGAGCGTAAACAGGGAGAAGCTTTCTTT.

The chain uses TRBV7-9 and TRBJ2-5; weak D call: TRBD2 (6 bases). This CDR3 has 14 residues. V was clipped by 1 base and J by 4 bases, with 10 bases between them. CDR1 is SEHNR and CDR2 is FQNEAQ in the germline V gene (reference sequence). This CDR3 reads CASSLVGGRETQYF. The CDR3 DNA reads as TGTGCCAGCAGCTTAGTCGGGGGAAGAGAGACCCAGTACTTC. Looking up the rest from reference TRBV7-9 and TRBJ2-5 gives the full variable domain: DTGVSQNPRHKITKRGQNVTFRCDPISEHNRLYWYRQTLGQGPEFLTYFQNEAQLEKSRLLSDRFSAERPKGSFSTLEIQRTEQGDSAMYLCASSLVGGRETQYFGPGTRLLVL.

This clone is a singleton in its sample. The chain combines TRBV28 with TRBJ1-2; 8 nucleotides align to TRBD1. The junction had 2 bases not matched to a gene; V was cut back by 6 bases and J by 2 bases. Germline V gene sequence: CDR1 MDHEN, CDR2 SYDVKM. The CDR3 covers 13 residues. The CDR3 bases are TGTGCCAGCAGCCGGACAGGGAACTATGGCTACACCTTC. It is translated as CASSRTGNYGYTF.

V gene TRBV11-2 combines with J gene TRBJ1-1; 7 bases fit TRBD1. Per germline, CDR1 SGHAT and CDR2 FQNNGV. V shed 4 bases, J shed 1 base, and the junction held 12 bases outside the gene matches. This CDR3 spans 17 amino acids. For the CDR3, the DNA is TGTGCCAGCAGCTCTCGGGCAGGGGGTTATCGGAACACTGAAGCTTTCTTT. Translation: CASSSRAGGYRNTEAFF. Together with reference TRBV11-2 and TRBJ1-1, the CDR3 gives the full variable domain: EAGVAQSPRYKIIEKRQSVAFWCNPISGHATLYWYQQILGQGPKLLIQFQNNGVVDDSQLPKDRFSAERLKGVDSTLKIQPAKLEDSAVYLCASSSRAGGYRNTEAFFGQGTRLTVV.

V and J are TRBV6-2 or TRBV6-3 and TRBJ2-1; 11 nucleotides agree with TRBD1. Germline V CDR1 and CDR2: MNHEY, SVGEGT. This CDR3 spans 17 amino acids. Trimming took 2 bases from V and 4 from J; bases not matched to a gene: 7. The CDR3 protein is CASSYPGTGGIYNEQFF. CDR3 nucleotides: TGTGCCAGCAGTTACCCCGGGACAGGGGGTATATACAATGAGCAGTTCTTC.

This clone was recorded only once. The rearrangement uses TRBV7-9 and TRBJ1-1; 9 bases are a match to TRBD1. The CDR3 has 13 amino acids. Trimming at V came to 6 bases and at J to 3 bases, leaving 2 bases not matched to a gene. Germline CDR1 is SEHNR and CDR2 is FQNEAQ (reference sequence). As DNA, the CDR3 is TGTGCCAGCAGGAGGACAGGGGACACTGAAGCTTTCTTT. Its protein product is CASRRTGDTEAFF.

CDR3 region: CASSARTGTGNEQFF. The CDR3 bases are TGCGCCAGCAGCGCCCGGACAGGGACCGGCAATGAGCAGTTCTTC. The chain links TRBV5-1 to TRBJ2-1; 8 positions match TRBD1. The germline V gene encodes CDR1 SGHRS and CDR2 YFSETQ. V was pared by 4 bases and J by 6 bases, with 9 bases of the junction left unmatched. The CDR3 is made up of 15 amino acids.